This TCR beta chain was observed in a study of neurological immune-mediated disorders (dated by TCRdb to between 2019 and 2020). The study in broad terms: Among the approximately 34 multiple sclerosis patients, relapsing-remitting MS was present in some 31 and secondary progressive MS was present in 3. The approximately 110 TCR-beta libraries covered PBMC samples along with longitudinal samples, technical triplicates, and paired sorted CD4+ and CD8+ T-cell subsets. The cohort was made up of 60 to 75 subjects, consisting of around 15 HAM/TSP patients, 34 multiple sclerosis patients and roughly 20 healthy controls. Peripheral blood TCR-beta repertoires from HTLV-I-associated myelopathy (HAM/TSP) patients, multiple sclerosis patients and healthy controls were compared by UMI-based sequencing.

As encoded in the germline V gene, CDR1 is MDHEN while CDR2 is SYDVKM. The CDR3 runs 10 residues from the cysteine to the phenylalanine. Only the CDR3 region is kept as DNA, spanning 30 bases read in frame from base 1. This clonotype was detected many times. Its antigen remains undetermined. No qualities accompany the bases; no much larger clone lies one base away. For unsorted PBMC libraries, 2 million PBMCs were used after storage in RNAlater at -80 degrees C until RNA extraction. Multiple sclerosis patients were enrolled in a US clinical protocol under which disease progression was evaluated by magnetic resonance imaging. Peripheral blood was subjected to Ficoll-Hypaque density gradient centrifugation to isolate PBMCs, which were then cryopreserved in liquid nitrogen. General study outcomes and caveats: Phylogenetic analysis grouped repertoires from 18 of 34 MS patients into a cluster of related CDR3 sequences, suggesting a possible repertoire-level signature. No association of the MS cluster with clinical or MRI features was observed, and the need for larger cohorts was stated by the authors. TCR clonal expansion was highest in HAM/TSP patients and lowest in MS patients, with MS patients falling below even healthy controls. Across subjects, expanded clones never shared an identical CDR3 amino acid sequence, which suggests that the TCR-beta repertoires in every group were private.

cDNA synthesis used template-switch 5'RACE with a primer carrying a 10-nucleotide random unique molecular identifier tagging each TCR transcript. Each sequencing run produced over 180 million TCR-beta sequences covering 15-18 subjects. The RNeasy kit was used to extract total RNA. Using the KAPA Real-time Library Amplification kit, TCR-beta VDJ regions were amplified with primers for the TCR constant region and the 5'RACE anchor. A first PCR added sample indexes and Illumina adaptors, after which a second PCR increased the library yield. After Ampure bead purification, the roughly 650 bp TCR product was size-selected on a 2% E-gel SizeSelection system. Before pooling, library quality was assessed on a Bioanalyzer, concentration was determined with Qubit, and library quantification was performed with the Kapa Library Quantification kit. Paired-end 2 x 150 bp sequencing of the libraries was performed on an Illumina HiSeq 2500. To increase sequence diversity, about 25-31% phiX was spiked into each library pool. The original pipeline was this. Quality-filtered reads were processed with the UMI-based MiGEC pipeline, and over 90% of raw TCR sequences were removed by the MiGEC pipeline during error correction. IMGT germline references were used for aligning VDJ genes, and each clonotype was defined as a unique CDR3 amino acid sequence together with its V-J genes. Clonal expansion, Shannon diversity and CDR3 relatedness (CalcPairwiseDistances, ClusterSamples) were evaluated with VDJtools, and phylogenetic trees were built with CLCbio workbench. Using coefficient-of-variation modelling across technical triplicates, the study counted a clone as expanded if it had at least 8 unique UMIs. TCRdb took the public reads, trimmed them with fastp at Q25, ran MiXCR for clone calling and kept in-frame beta chains. Every CDR3 protein is listed once, alongside the most common genes and DNA of its rows. TCRdb's processing, not the authors' own work, is the source of the V and J calls. Counted in this sample were over 45,000 distinct CDR3 sequences; approximately 3.5% of them appeared once. The ten largest clones represent 5.5% to 6% of the sample.

Sequenced input: PBMCs. This clonotype originated in a man in his forties with multiple sclerosis. The rearrangement joined TRBV28 to TRBJ1-2, with no confidently assigned D gene. The DNA reads as follows: TGTACGACGGGAGAGTATGGCTACACCTTC. Its coded protein is CTTGEYGYTF.